Presented here are 32 T cell receptor beta chains from one specimen sequenced in a study of blood T cell repertoires in COVID-19. Generated by immunoSEQ multiplex PCR, the TCRdb table keeps only in-frame clones and is missing some. The table lists just over 95,000 clones, 90% of them singletons. The sample comprised peripheral blood. The receptors come from a man aged 60-69 years with acute or convalescent COVID-19.

V is TRBV21-1 and J is TRBJ1-5; TRBD1, the table's D call, lacks a check against the DNA. TRBV21-1 is designated a pseudogene. There are 16 residues in the CDR3. CDR3 residues: CASSTLLSTFHQPQHF. Written as DNA, the CDR3 is TGTGCCAGCAGCACCCTGTTGTCGACATTCCACCAGCCCCAGCATTTT.

This CDR3 reads CASSSWTGGTEAFF. The CDR3 nucleotides read TGTGCCAGCAGCTCCTGGACAGGGGGTACTGAAGCTTTCTTT. The chain carries TRBV7-9 and TRBJ1-1, with 10 bases matching TRBD1. Germline V gene sequence: CDR1 SEHNR, CDR2 FQNEAQ (reference sequence). The J segment lost 5 bases and the V segment lost 4 bases, leaving 4 bases of the junction unmatched. The CDR3 contains 14 residues.

V and J are TRBV5-6 and TRBJ2-7; D remains unclear. This CDR3 contains 12 residues. In germline, CDR1 is SGHDT, CDR2 YYEEEE. V lost 4 bases to trimming and J lost 6 bases, with 11 bases between them. The CDR3 reads CASSRLAGEQYV. The CDR3 DNA sequence: TGTGCCAGCAGCCGACTTGCCGGCGAGCAGTACGTC.

The V call is TRBV6-5, the J call TRBJ1-2; D may be TRBD1 (5 bases). Germline loops: CDR1 MNHEY, CDR2 SVGAGI. With 6 bases removed from V and 2 bases from J, the gap between germline ends came to 10 bases. The CDR3 runs to 13 residues. The DNA for the CDR3 is TGTGCCAGCAGGGTGACAGCGAACTATGGCTACACCTTC. Protein sequence: CASRVTANYGYTF.

This chain joins TRBV5-1 and TRBJ1-1; no definite D call. This CDR3 is built from 12 residues. Trimming shortened V by 3 bases and J by 1 base, and 4 bases separated the two germline ends. From germline, CDR1 is SGHRS and CDR2 YFSETQ. The CDR3 here is CASSSPNTEAFF. The CDR3 coding sequence is TGCGCCAGCAGCTCTCCGAACACTGAAGCTTTCTTT.

The chain joins TRBV19 to TRBJ1-1; maybe TRBD1 (5 bases). The V end was cut by 6 bases, the J end by 1 base, with 18 bases between. Germline V gene lookup returns CDR1 LNHDA and CDR2 SQIVND (reference sequence). The CDR3 is made up of 16 amino acids. CDR3 sequence reads: CASSSRSRVANTEAFF. The CDR3 DNA sequence: TGTGCCAGTAGCTCCCGGTCCAGGGTAGCGAACACTGAAGCTTTCTTT.

The J gene is TRBJ2-7, the V gene TRBV5-1; D is unclear. Between the trimmed V and J ends, which lost 3 bases and 3 bases, there was a span of 13 bases. Looked up from germline, CDR1 is SGHRS and CDR2 is YFSETQ. This CDR3 is 14 amino acids long. The CDR3: CASSSIQEGYEQYF. As DNA, the CDR3 is TGCGCCAGCAGCTCCATTCAGGAAGGCTACGAGCAGTACTTC.

The V call is TRBV27, the J call TRBJ2-7, with 9 bases matching TRBD1. V trimming: 4 bases; J trimming: 2 bases; junction bases outside the gene matches: 9. Germline V gene sequence: CDR1 MNHEY, CDR2 SMNVEV (reference sequence). CDR3 size: 16 residues. The CDR3 sequence is CASSSLPGTGTYEQYF. The CDR3 coding sequence is TGTGCCAGCAGTTCCCTCCCCGGGACAGGGACCTACGAGCAGTACTTC.

The chain is built from TRBV5-6 and TRBJ1-2, with D unclear. V gave up 4 bases and J gave up 8 bases, with 18 bases separating them. The CDR3 consists of 14 residues. CDR1 is SGHDT and CDR2 is YYEEEE in the germline V gene. CDR3 loop: CASSRPQPLRGYTF. The CDR3 nucleotides read TGTGCCAGCAGCAGGCCACAGCCGCTACGGGGCTACACCTTC.

This clone was observed a single time. The rearrangement joins TRBV11-2 to TRBJ2-5; D possibly corresponds to TRBD2 (5 bases). Trimming left V 4 bases short and J 1 base short, with 10 bases between. CDR3 length equals 14 residues. CDR1 is SGHAT and CDR2 is FQNNGV in the germline V gene. The CDR3 spells CASSWTDSQETQYF. CDR3 bases: TGTGCCAGCAGCTGGACTGATTCCCAAGAGACCCAGTACTTC.

The chain carries TRBV19 and TRBJ2-2, with D perhaps matching TRBD2 (5 bases). The CDR3 has 16 amino acids. V shed 1 base and J shed 7 bases, with 16 bases lying between them. The germline V gene has CDR1 LNHDA and CDR2 SQIVND (reference sequence). As DNA, the CDR3 is TGTGCCAGTAGTATAGGAAGGAGGACGCTGGACGGGGAGCTGTTTTTT. Protein: CASSIGRRTLDGELFF.

This clone was observed a single time. The rearrangement joins TRBV6-6 to TRBJ2-3, with 7 nucleotides matching TRBD2. Germline V gives CDR1 MNHNY, CDR2 SVGAGI (reference sequence). With V trimmed by 8 bases and J by 5 bases, 10 bases remained unmatched. CDR3 size: 14 residues. In DNA, the CDR3 is TGTGCCAGCTACTGGGGGGGGGTTAAAGATACGCAGTATTTT. Translation: CASYWGGVKDTQYF.

The chain links TRBV27 to TRBJ2-1; 9 nucleotides agree with TRBD1. The CDR3 is 13 residues long. After removal of 6 bases from V and 7 bases from J, the junction contained 4 bases not matched to a gene. Germline CDR1 is MNHEY and CDR2 is SMNVEV (reference sequence). CDR3 region: CASSLQGANEQFF. In DNA, the CDR3 is TGTGCCAGCAGCCTACAGGGGGCAAATGAGCAGTTCTTC.

The rearrangement uses TRBV18 and TRBJ1-2; 12 bases fit TRBD1. The germline gives CDR1 KGHSH, CDR2 LQKENI. The CDR3 totals 16 residues. With V trimmed by 0 bases and J by 7 bases, 6 bases remained unmatched. The CDR3 reads CASSPPGQGANGGYTF. CDR3 in DNA: TGTGCCAGCTCACCACCGGGACAGGGGGCCAACGGTGGCTACACCTTC.

The V gene is TRBV6-6, the J gene TRBJ2-7; 8 bases fit TRBD1. The CDR3 covers 15 residues. Germline V gene sequence: CDR1 MNHNY, CDR2 SVGAGI (reference sequence). Trimming cost V 2 bases and J 2 bases; bases outside gene matches: 5. CDR3 nucleotides: TGTGCCAGCAGTTACGTACAGGGGGGAACCTACGAGCAGTACTTC. It codes for CASSYVQGGTYEQYF.

Points on this clone: Relative to the germline gene, one junction end is altered; a read error may explain this. This chain joins TRBV12-3 or TRBV12-4 and TRBJ1-1; 11 bases match TRBD1. The CDR3 sequence is 13 residues long. The CDR3 loop is CASSRDRGDETFF. In DNA, the CDR3 is TGTGCCAGCAGTCGGGACAGGGGGGATGAAACTTTCTTT.

The chain couples TRBV5-1 to TRBJ2-1; the D is unclear. The CDR3 runs to 20 residues. The germline V and J ends were trimmed by 5 bases and 0 bases, with 27 bases remaining between them. Per the germline V gene, CDR1 is SGHRS and CDR2 is YFSETQ. CDR3 loop: CASSKSLGRQSLSSYNEQFF. Here the CDR3 DNA reads TGCGCCAGCAGTAAGAGTTTGGGCCGCCAATCGCTTAGCTCCTACAATGAGCAGTTCTTC.

The V gene is TRBV7-2, the J gene TRBJ1-1, with unresolved D. There are 13 residues in the CDR3. V lost 4 bases and J 7 bases, leaving 13 bases between the germline ends. Looked up from germline, CDR1 is SGHTA and CDR2 is FQGNSA. The CDR3 nucleotides read TGTGCCAGCAGCTCCGCCCGGGGTGGTGAAGCTTTCTTT. Protein sequence: CASSSARGGEAFF.

V gene TRBV2 combines with J gene TRBJ1-4; TRBD1 matches at 9 bases. This CDR3 comprises 15 residues. Germline V gene data show CDR1 as SNHLY and CDR2 as FYNNEI. The V gene end was trimmed by 7 bases and the J gene end by 5 bases; junction bases not matched to a gene: 8. Here the CDR3 reads CASTDRGVPNEKLFF. The CDR3, as DNA: TGTGCCAGCACCGACAGGGGGGTTCCGAATGAAAAACTGTTTTTT.

This clone was picked up a small number of times. This chain links TRBV5-8 with TRBJ1-2, with D uncertain. CDR1 SGHTS and CDR2 YDEGEE come from the germline V gene. V was clipped by 1 base and J by 5 bases, with 15 bases between them. CDR3 length equals 15 residues. The CDR3 DNA reads TGTGCCAGCAGCTTGAGGAGCGGGAAGGTTTATGGCTACACCTTC. Its translation: CASSLRSGKVYGYTF.

The genes are TRBV21-1 and TRBJ1-5; TRBD1, the table's D call, was not compared with the DNA. TRBV21-1 is a pseudogene. The CDR3 spans 20 residues. CDR3 in amino acids: CASSKEGSGHKLNSNQPQHF. CDR3 coding DNA: TGTGCCAGCAGCAAAGAAGGCTCCGGACACAAACTAAATAGCAATCAGCCCCAGCATTTT.

The genes are TRBV6-5 and TRBJ2-7; D not certain. Germline V gene sequence: CDR1 MNHEY, CDR2 SVGAGI. CDR3 length: 14 residues. V was shortened by 5 bases and J by 2 bases, with 13 bases between the two germline ends. CDR3 nucleotides: TGTGCCAGCAGTCTAGGTAAGGCCGCCTACGAGCAGTACTTC. It specifies CASSLGKAAYEQYF.

The DNA of the CDR3 is TGTGCCAGCAGCTCGGGACAGGGGACTTACTCTGGAAACACCATATATTTT. Translating it yields CASSSGQGTYSGNTIYF. This rearrangement joins TRBV7-6 to TRBJ1-3; 10 bases match TRBD1. The V segment lost 4 bases and the J segment 0 bases; nucleotides outside the gene matches: 6. CDR1 is SGHVS and CDR2 is FNYEAQ in the germline V gene. This CDR3 has 17 residues.

V gene TRBV2 combines with J gene TRBJ1-2; the D gene is possibly TRBD1 (5 bases). Germline CDR1 reads SNHLY; CDR2 reads FYNNEI. CDR3 size: 13 residues. Trimming cost V 4 bases and J 2 bases, with 8 bases left between them. As DNA, the CDR3 is TGTGCCAGCAGTGCGCAGGGAAACTATGGCTACACCTTC. Translation: CASSAQGNYGYTF.

The rearrangement uses TRBV3-1 (or the pseudogene TRBV3-2) and TRBJ2-1; weak D call: TRBD2 (6 bases). The CDR3 covers 14 residues. Germline V lookup: CDR1 LGHDT, CDR2 YNNKEL (reference sequence). With 2 bases removed from V and 7 bases from J, the gap between germline ends came to 12 bases. The CDR3 bases are TGTGCCAGCAGCCAATACTCTAGCGAGAATGAGCAGTTCTTC. The encoded protein is CASSQYSSENEQFF.

CDR3 bases: TGTGCCAGCAGCCGCAACAGGGGGGTAGGCACTGAAGCTTTCTTT. The encoded protein is CASSRNRGVGTEAFF. The rearrangement links TRBV3-1 (or the pseudogene TRBV3-2) to TRBJ1-1; 8 nucleotides align to TRBD1. The germline V gene has CDR1 LGHDT and CDR2 YNNKEL (reference sequence). The CDR3 length is 15 residues. Trimming at V came to 4 bases and at J to 4 bases, leaving 8 bases not matched to a gene.

In this sample, this clone turned up a few times. The chain carries TRBV7-2 and TRBJ1-2, with D perhaps matching TRBD1 (6 bases). The CDR3 is 14 residues long. The ends were cut back, 5 bases at V and 0 bases at J, with 10 bases in the middle. The germline V gene encodes CDR1 SGHTA and CDR2 FQGNSA. The CDR3 region has the DNA TGTGCCAGCAGCCCAGGGACAACTAACTATGGCTACACCTTC. It translates to CASSPGTTNYGYTF. Together with reference TRBV7-2 and TRBJ1-2, the CDR3 gives the full variable domain: GAGVSQSPSNKVTEKGKDVELRCDPISGHTALYWYRQSLGQGLEFLIYFQGNSAPDKSGLPSDRFSAERTGGSVSTLTIQRTQQEDSAVYLCASSPGTTNYGYTFGSGTRLTVV.

In DNA, the CDR3 is TGTGCCAGTAGATCCGGCGGGGCGGGGGGCACAGATACGCAGTATTTT. Translating gives CASRSGGAGGTDTQYF. V usage is TRBV19 and J usage is TRBJ2-3; 7 bases match TRBD2. CDR1 and CDR2 (germline): LNHDA, SQIVND (reference sequence). Trimming cost V 6 bases and J 1 base; bases outside gene matches: 10. This CDR3 is 16 amino acids long.

The chain links TRBV18 to TRBJ1-2; 10 bases are a match to TRBD1. The CDR3 length is 14 residues. After removal of 0 bases from V and 6 bases from J, the junction contained 1 base not matched to a gene. Germline V lookup: CDR1 KGHSH, CDR2 LQKENI. CDR3 sequence: CASSPPGTGDGYTF. CDR3 nucleotide sequence: TGTGCCAGCTCACCACCGGGGACAGGGGATGGCTACACCTTC.

This chain connects TRBV5-1 to TRBJ2-1; 9 nucleotides align to TRBD1. There are 19 residues in the CDR3. The V and J ends lost 2 bases and 1 base, in that order; junction bases with no gene match: 13. Germline loops: CDR1 SGHRS, CDR2 YFSETQ. The CDR3 bases are TGCGCCAGCAGCTTTTCATCCGGGACAGGGTCGGGGTCCTACAATGAGCAGTTCTTC. Translation gives CASSFSSGTGSGSYNEQFF.

The chain employs TRBV4-1 and TRBJ2-1; 7 bases map to TRBD1. The CDR3 totals 15 residues. Per the germline V gene, CDR1 is MGHRA and CDR2 is YSYEKL. The ends lost 4 bases at V and 6 bases at J; junction bases unmatched: 9. In nucleotides, the CDR3 is TGCGCCAGCAGCCTACGGGGACAGTATGGCAATGAGCAGTTCTTC. It specifies CASSLRGQYGNEQFF.

The J gene is TRBJ1-2, the V gene TRBV5-6, with a possible D match to TRBD1 (6 bases). This CDR3 spans 13 amino acids. CDR1 and CDR2 from the germline V gene are SGHDT and YYEEEE. Trimming removed 4 bases from V and 8 bases from J, with 15 bases in between. CDR3 in amino acids: CASSGPDRGGYTF. The CDR3 DNA follows: TGTGCCAGCAGCGGACCGGACAGAGGGGGCTACACCTTC.